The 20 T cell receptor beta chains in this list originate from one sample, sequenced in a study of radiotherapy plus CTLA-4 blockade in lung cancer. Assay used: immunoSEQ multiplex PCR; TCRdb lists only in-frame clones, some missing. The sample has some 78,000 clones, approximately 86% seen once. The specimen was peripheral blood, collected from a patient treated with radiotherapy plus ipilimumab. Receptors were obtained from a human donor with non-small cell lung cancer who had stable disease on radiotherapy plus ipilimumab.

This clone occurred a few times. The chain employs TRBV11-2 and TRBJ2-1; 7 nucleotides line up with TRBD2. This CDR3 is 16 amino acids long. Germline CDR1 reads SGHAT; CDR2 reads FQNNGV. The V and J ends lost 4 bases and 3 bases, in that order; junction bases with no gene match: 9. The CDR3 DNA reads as TGTGCCAGCAGCTCCTTGAGGACTAGTGACTACAATGAGCAGTTCTTC. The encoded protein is CASSSLRTSDYNEQFF.

The CDR3 DNA reads TGTGCCTGGAGCCGGGACACTGGCTATGGCTACACCTTC. Amino acids: CAWSRDTGYGYTF. This rearrangement joins TRBV30 to TRBJ1-2, with D possibly matching TRBD1 (6 bases). This CDR3 is built from 13 residues. Germline CDR1 is GTSNPN and CDR2 is SVGIG (reference sequence). Trimming pared 3 bases from V and 4 bases from J, leaving 12 bases between.

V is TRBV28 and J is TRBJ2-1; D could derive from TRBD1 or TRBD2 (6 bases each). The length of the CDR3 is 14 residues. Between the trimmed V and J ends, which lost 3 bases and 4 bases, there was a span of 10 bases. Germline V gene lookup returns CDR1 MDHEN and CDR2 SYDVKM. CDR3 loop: CASSFEGGYNEQFF. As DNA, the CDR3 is TGTGCCAGCAGTTTCGAGGGGGGATACAATGAGCAGTTCTTC.

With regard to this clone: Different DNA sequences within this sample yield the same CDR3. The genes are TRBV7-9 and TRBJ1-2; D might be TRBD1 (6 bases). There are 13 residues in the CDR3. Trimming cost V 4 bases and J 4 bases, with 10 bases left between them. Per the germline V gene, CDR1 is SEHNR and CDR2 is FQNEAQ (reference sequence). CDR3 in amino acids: CASSSRTVYGYTF. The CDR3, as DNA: TGTGCCAGCAGCTCCCGGACAGTCTATGGCTACACCTTC.

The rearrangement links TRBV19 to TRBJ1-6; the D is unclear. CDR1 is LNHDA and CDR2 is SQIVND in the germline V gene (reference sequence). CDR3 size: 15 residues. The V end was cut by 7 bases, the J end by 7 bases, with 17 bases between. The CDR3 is CASMNTPGGNSPLHF. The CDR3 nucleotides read TGTGCCAGTATGAACACCCCGGGCGGGAATTCACCCCTCCACTTT.

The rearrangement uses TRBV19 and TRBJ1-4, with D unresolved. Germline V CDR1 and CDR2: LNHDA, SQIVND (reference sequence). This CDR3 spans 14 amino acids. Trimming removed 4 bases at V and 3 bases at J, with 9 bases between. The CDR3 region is CASSTLGANEKLFF. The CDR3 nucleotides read TGTGCCAGTAGTACCTTGGGAGCTAATGAAAAACTGTTTTTT. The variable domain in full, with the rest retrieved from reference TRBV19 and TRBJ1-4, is DGGITQSPKYLFRKEGQNVTLSCEQNLNHDAMYWYRQDPGQGLRLIYYSQIVNDFQKGDIAEGYSVSREKKESFPLTVTSAQKNPTAFYLCASSTLGANEKLFFGSGTQLSVL.

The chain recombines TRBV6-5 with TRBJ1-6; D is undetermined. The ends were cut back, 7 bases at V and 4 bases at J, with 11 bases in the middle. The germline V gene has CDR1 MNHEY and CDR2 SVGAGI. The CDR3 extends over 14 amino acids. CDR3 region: CASTSGPYNSPLHF. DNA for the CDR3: TGTGCCAGCACCTCTGGACCATATAATTCACCCCTCCACTTT.

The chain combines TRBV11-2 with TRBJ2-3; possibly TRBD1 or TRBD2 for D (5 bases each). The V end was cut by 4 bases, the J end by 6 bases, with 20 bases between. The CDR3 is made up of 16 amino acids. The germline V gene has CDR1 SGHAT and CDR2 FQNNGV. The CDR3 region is CASSSQRGERRDTQYF. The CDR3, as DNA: TGTGCCAGCAGCTCCCAACGAGGGGAACGTAGGGATACGCAGTATTTT.

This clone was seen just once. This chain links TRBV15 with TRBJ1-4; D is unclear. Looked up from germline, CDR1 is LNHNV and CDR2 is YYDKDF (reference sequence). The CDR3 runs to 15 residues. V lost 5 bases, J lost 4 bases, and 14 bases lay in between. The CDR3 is CATSWTRSGNEKLFF. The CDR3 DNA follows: TGTGCCACCAGCTGGACCCGTTCGGGTAATGAAAAACTGTTTTTT.

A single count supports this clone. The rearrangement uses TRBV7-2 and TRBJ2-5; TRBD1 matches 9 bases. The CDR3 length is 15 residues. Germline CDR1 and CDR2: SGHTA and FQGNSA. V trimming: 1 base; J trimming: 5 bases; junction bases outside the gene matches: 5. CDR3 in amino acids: CASSLVTGGFETQYF. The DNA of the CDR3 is TGTGCCAGCAGCTTAGTGACAGGGGGGTTTGAGACCCAGTACTTC.

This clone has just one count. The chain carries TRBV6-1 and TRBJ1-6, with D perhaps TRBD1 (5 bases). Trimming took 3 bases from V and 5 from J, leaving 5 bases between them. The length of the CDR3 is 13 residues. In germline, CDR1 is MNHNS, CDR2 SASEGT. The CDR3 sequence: CASSDRDNSPLHF. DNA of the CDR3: TGTGCCAGCAGTGACAGGGATAATTCACCCCTCCACTTT.

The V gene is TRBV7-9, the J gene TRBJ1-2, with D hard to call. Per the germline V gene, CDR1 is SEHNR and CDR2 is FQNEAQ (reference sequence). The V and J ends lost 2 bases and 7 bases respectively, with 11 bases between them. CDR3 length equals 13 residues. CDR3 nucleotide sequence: TGTGCCAGCAGCTTACCTGGGGATCGTGGCTACACCTTC. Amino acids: CASSLPGDRGYTF.

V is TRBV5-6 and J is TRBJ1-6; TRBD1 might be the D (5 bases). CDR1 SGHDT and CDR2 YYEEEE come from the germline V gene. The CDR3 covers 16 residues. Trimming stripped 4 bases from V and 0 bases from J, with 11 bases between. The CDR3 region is CASSPDGGSYNSPLHF. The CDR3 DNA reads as TGTGCCAGCAGCCCGGATGGGGGCTCCTATAATTCACCCCTCCACTTT.

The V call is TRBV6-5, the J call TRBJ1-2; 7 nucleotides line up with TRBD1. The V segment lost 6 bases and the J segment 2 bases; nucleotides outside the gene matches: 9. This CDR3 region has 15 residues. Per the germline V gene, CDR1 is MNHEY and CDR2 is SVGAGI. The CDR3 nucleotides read TGTGCCAGCAGAACCCCGACAGGGAGAAACTATGGCTACACCTTC. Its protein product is CASRTPTGRNYGYTF.

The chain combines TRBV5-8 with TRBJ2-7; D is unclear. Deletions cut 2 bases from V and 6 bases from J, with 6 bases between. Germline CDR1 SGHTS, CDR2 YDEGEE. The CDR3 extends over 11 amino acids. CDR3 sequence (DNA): TGTGCCAGCAGCTTTCGGGCCGAGCAGTACTTC. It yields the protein CASSFRAEQYF.

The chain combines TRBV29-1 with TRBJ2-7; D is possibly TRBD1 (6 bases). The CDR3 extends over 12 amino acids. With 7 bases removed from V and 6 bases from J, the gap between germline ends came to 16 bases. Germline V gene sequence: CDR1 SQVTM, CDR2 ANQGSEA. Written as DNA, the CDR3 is TGCAGCGGCAGGGGCCCTGGATTCGAGCAGTACTTC. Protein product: CSGRGPGFEQYF.

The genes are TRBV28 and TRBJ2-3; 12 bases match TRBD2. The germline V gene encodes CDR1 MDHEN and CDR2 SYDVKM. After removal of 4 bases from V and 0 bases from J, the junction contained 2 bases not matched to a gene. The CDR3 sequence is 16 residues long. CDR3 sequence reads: CASSSGTSGSTDTQYF. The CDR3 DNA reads TGTGCCAGCAGTTCGGGGACTAGCGGGAGCACAGATACGCAGTATTTT.

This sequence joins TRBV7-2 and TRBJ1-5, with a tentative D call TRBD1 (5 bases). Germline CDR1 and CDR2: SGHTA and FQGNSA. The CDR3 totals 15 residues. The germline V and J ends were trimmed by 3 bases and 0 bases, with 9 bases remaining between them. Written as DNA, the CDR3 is TGTGCCAGCAGCTTGGACAACCTTAGCAATCAGCCCCAGCATTTT. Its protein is CASSLDNLSNQPQHF.

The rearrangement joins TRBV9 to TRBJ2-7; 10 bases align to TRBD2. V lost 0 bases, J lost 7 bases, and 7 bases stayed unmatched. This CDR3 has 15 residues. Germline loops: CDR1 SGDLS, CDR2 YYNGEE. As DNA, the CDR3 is TGTGCCAGCAGCGTAGGGGCTAGCGGGAGCAGGGAGCAGTACTTC. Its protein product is CASSVGASGSREQYF.

The CDR3 sequence: CASSEMAGLGGNIQYF. DNA of the CDR3: TGTGCCAGCAGTGAGATGGCGGGGCTGGGGGGAAACATTCAGTACTTC. The genes are TRBV2 and TRBJ2-4, with D possibly matching TRBD2 (6 bases). Trimming took 3 bases from V and 6 from J, leaving 18 bases between them. The CDR3 covers 16 residues. CDR1 is SNHLY, CDR2 FYNNEI, per germline.